Shown below are 5 T cell receptor beta chains from a single sample sequenced in a study of CD8+ T cells in alopecia areata. Isolated RNA was reverse transcribed into cDNA used as the sequencing template. Clones were read by immunoSEQ multiplex PCR, and TCRdb kept only the in-frame ones, dropping some. The sample shows 150,000 or so clones, over 80% of them seen only once. Source: CD8+ T cells sorted from blood, taken at week 0. The receptors stem from a human donor with alopecia areata.

This clone appeared a few times. The V and J genes are TRBV4-1 and TRBJ2-1; 14 bases agree with TRBD2. V shed 4 bases and J 9 bases; nucleotides not matched to a gene: 8. There are 16 residues in the CDR3. Germline assignment: CDR1 MGHRA and CDR2 YSYEKL. The CDR3 DNA follows: TGCGCCAGCAGCCTAGAGACTAGCGGGAGGGCCACTGAGCAGTTCTTC. Its protein product is CASSLETSGRATEQFF.

V and J are TRBV29-1 and TRBJ2-6; D gene ambiguous. Deletions cut 4 bases from V and 0 bases from J, with 4 bases between. Germline V CDR1 and CDR2: SQVTM, ANQGSEA. CDR3 size: 13 residues. CDR3 sequence reads: CSVGPSGANVLTF. The CDR3 coding sequence is TGCAGCGTTGGTCCCTCTGGGGCCAACGTCCTGACTTTC.

This chain connects TRBV4-1 to TRBJ1-1, with TRBD1 matching 8 bases. The V and J ends lost 4 bases and 4 bases, in that order; junction bases with no gene match: 2. Germline lookup yields CDR1 MGHRA and CDR2 YSYEKL. The CDR3 is made up of 13 amino acids. The CDR3 nucleotides read TGCGCCAGCAGCCCCGGACAGGGCACTGAAGCTTTCTTT. Amino acids: CASSPGQGTEAFF.

The rearrangement uses TRBV4-1 and TRBJ2-7, with 7 bases identical to TRBD2. Germline trimming cut 4 bases from V and 7 bases from J; bases unmatched to any gene: 13. This CDR3 is 15 amino acids long. CDR1 and CDR2 from the germline V gene are MGHRA and YSYEKL. CDR3 sequence: CASSRSTGGGGEQYF. The CDR3 DNA is TGCGCCAGCAGCCGATCAACCGGCGGGGGAGGAGAGCAGTACTTC.

The CDR3 region has the DNA TGTGCCAGCAGCTTTTGGGGGAGCGGCGGGGAGCTGTTTTTT. Residues: CASSFWGSGGELFF. The V call is TRBV5-4, the J call TRBJ2-2, with D perhaps TRBD1 or TRBD2 (5 bases each). The ends were cut back, 2 bases at V and 7 bases at J, with 12 bases in the middle. Per the germline V gene, CDR1 is SGHNT and CDR2 is YYREEE (reference sequence). The CDR3 extends over 14 amino acids. The full variable domain, rest sourced from reference TRBV5-4 and TRBJ2-2, is ETGVTQSPTHLIKTRGQQVTLRCSSQSGHNTVSWYQQALGQGPQFIFQYYREEENGRGNFPPRFSGLQFPNYSSELNVNALELDDSALYLCASSFWGSGGELFFGEGSRLTVL.